This TCR beta chain was obtained from a study of T cells in Graves' hyperthyroidism and ophthalmopathy. Broader study findings: Blood also carried most thyroid clonotypes expanded above 0.001.

Regions amplified from RNA transcripts were the TCR beta CDR3 regions. HTBI primers were employed in a first-round RT-PCR of the TCR CDR3. TCRdb independently ran MiXCR on the multiplex PCR reads; one entry per CDR3 protein. The data hold hundreds of thousands of distinct CDR3 sequences, with 15% to 17% observed a single time. V was clipped by 2 bases and J by 13 bases, with 18 bases between them. The CDR3 has 15 residues. Germline CDR1 reads MNHEY; CDR2 reads SVGAGI. This clonotype was observed many times. The target antigen is unknown. The sequenced sample was blood. This receptor was identified in a woman under 30 with Graves' hyperthyroidism. The chain employs TRBV6-5 and TRBJ1-6; no clear D gene. In nucleotides, the CDR3 is TGTGCCAGCAGTTACGACGACCTCTACACGGGGCCCCTCCACTTT. It is translated as CASSYDDLYTGPLHF.